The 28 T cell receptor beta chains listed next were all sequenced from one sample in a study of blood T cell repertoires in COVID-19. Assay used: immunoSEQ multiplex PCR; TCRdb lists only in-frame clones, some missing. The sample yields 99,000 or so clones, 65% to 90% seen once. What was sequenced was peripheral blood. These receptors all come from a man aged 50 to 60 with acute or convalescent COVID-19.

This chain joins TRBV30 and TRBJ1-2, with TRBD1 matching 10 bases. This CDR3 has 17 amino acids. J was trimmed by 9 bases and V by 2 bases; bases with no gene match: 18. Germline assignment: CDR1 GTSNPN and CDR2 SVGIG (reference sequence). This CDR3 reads CAWSMLGFWTGGGSYTF. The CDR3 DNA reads TGTGCCTGGAGTATGTTAGGATTTTGGACAGGGGGGGGTAGCTACACCTTC.

In DNA form, the CDR3 reads TGTGCCAGCAGTCGGGGATACGAGCAGTACTTC. Protein: CASSRGYEQYF. This chain joins TRBV28 and TRBJ2-7; weak D call: TRBD2 (5 bases). Trimming shortened V by 5 bases and J by 4 bases, and 6 bases separated the two germline ends. Germline lookup yields CDR1 MDHEN and CDR2 SYDVKM. The CDR3 has 11 amino acids.

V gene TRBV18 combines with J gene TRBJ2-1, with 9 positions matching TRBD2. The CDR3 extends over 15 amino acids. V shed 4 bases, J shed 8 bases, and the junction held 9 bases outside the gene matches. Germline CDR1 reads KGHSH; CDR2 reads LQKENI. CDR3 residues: CASSLGLARIDEQFF. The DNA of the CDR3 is TGTGCCAGCTCACTTGGACTAGCGCGAATAGATGAGCAGTTCTTC.

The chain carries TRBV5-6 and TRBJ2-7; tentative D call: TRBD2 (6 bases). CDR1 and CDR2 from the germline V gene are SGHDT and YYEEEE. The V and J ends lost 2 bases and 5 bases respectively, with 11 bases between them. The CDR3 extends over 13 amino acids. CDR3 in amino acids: CASSFGTEDEQYF. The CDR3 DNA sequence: TGTGCCAGCAGCTTCGGGACTGAAGACGAGCAGTACTTC.

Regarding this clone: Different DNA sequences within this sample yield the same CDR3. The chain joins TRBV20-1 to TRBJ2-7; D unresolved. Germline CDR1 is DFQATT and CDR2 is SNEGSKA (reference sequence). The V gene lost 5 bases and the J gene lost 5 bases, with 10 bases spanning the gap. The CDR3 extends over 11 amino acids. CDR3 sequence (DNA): TGCAGTGCTTCCTCAGGTCACGAGCAGTACTTC. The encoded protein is CSASSGHEQYF.

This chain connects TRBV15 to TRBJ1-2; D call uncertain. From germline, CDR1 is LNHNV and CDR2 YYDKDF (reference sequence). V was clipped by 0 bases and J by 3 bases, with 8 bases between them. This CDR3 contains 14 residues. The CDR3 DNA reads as TGTGCCACCAGCAGAGATTCCCGAGACTATGGCTACACCTTC. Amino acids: CATSRDSRDYGYTF.

This chain's CDR3 is CASTRDNYGYTF. Written as DNA, the CDR3 is TGTGCCAGCACCCGGGATAACTATGGCTACACCTTC. The chain combines TRBV12-3 or TRBV12-4 with TRBJ1-2; D uncertain. The CDR3 consists of 12 residues. V lost 7 bases, J lost 1 base, and 7 bases lay in between.

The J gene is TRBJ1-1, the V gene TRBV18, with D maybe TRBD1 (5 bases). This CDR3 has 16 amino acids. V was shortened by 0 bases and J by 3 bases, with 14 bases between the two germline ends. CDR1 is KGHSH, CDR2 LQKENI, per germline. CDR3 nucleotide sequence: TGTGCCAGCTCACCACCGGGACTCCCTCCCGACACTGAAGCTTTCTTT. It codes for CASSPPGLPPDTEAFF.

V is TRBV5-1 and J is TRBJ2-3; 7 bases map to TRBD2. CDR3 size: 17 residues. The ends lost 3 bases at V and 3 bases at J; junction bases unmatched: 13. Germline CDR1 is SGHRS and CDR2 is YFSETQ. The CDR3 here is CASSWGVAGRLTDTQYF. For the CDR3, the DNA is TGCGCCAGCAGCTGGGGGGTAGCGGGCCGTCTTACAGATACGCAGTATTTT.

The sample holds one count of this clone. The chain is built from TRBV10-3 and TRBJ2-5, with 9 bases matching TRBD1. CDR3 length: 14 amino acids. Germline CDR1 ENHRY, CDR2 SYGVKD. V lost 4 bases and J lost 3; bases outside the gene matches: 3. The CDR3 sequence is CAISGRTGEETQYF. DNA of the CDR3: TGTGCCATCAGTGGCAGGACAGGGGAAGAGACCCAGTACTTC.

In nucleotides, the CDR3 is TGTGCCAGCAGCTTGGGTACCGGGAGGAACACTGAAGCTTTCTTT. Translating gives CASSLGTGRNTEAFF. The genes are TRBV11-3 and TRBJ1-1; no reliable D call. V shed 3 bases and J shed 1 base, with 12 bases lying between them. Looked up from germline, CDR1 is SGHNT and CDR2 is YENEEA. The CDR3 extends over 15 amino acids.

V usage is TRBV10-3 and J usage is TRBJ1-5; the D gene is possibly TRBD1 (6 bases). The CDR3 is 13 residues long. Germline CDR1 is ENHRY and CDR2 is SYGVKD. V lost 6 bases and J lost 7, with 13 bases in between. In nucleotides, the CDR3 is TGTGCCATCAGCCCACAGGGAAACCAGCCCCAGCATTTT. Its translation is CAISPQGNQPQHF.

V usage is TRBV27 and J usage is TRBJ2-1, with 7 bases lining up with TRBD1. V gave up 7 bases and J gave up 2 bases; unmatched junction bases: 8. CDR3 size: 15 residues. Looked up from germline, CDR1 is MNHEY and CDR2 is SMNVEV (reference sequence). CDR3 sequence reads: CASNSWTGTYNEQFF. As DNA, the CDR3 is TGTGCCAGCAACTCGTGGACAGGAACCTACAATGAGCAGTTCTTC.

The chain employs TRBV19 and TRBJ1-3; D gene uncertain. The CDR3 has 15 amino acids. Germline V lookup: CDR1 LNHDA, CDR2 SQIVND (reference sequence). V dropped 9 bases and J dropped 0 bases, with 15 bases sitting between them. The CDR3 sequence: CASTANPSSGNTIYF. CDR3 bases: TGTGCCAGCACCGCGAATCCAAGCTCTGGAAACACCATATATTTT.

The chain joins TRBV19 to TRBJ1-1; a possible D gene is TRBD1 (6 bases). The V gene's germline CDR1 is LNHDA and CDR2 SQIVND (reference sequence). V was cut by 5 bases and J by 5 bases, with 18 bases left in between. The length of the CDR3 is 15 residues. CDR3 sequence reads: CASSPFGGPRTEAFF. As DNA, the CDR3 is TGTGCCAGTAGTCCATTCGGGGGGCCCCGGACTGAAGCTTTCTTT.

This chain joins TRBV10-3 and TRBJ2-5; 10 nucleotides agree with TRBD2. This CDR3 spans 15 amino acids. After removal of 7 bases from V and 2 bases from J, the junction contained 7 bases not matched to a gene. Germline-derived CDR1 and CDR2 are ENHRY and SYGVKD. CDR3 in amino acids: CAIKSTSGTQETQYF. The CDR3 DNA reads TGTGCCATCAAGAGCACTAGCGGGACTCAAGAGACCCAGTACTTC.

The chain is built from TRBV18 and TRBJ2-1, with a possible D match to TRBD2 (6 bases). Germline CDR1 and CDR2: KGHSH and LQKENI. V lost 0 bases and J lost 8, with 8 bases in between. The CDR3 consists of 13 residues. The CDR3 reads CASSPPGEDEQFF. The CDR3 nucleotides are TGTGCCAGCTCACCACCGGGGGAGGATGAGCAGTTCTTC.

The CDR3 sequence is CSVGGTSGGEETQYF. CDR3 DNA: TGCAGCGTTGGGGGAACTAGCGGGGGAGAAGAGACCCAGTACTTC. This chain links TRBV29-1 with TRBJ2-5; 11 bases align to TRBD2. This CDR3 is 15 amino acids long. CDR1 and CDR2 (germline): SQVTM, ANQGSEA. V gave up 4 bases and J gave up 3 bases; unmatched junction bases: 7.

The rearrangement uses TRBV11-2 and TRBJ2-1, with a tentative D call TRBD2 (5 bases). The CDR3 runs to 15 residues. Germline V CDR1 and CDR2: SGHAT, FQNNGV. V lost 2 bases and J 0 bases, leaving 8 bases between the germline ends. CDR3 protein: CASSLYGSSYNEQFF. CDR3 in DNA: TGTGCCAGCAGCTTATATGGGAGCTCCTACAATGAGCAGTTCTTC.

CDR3 protein: CASSEVGGPGHTDTQYF. The CDR3 DNA follows: TGTGCCAGCAGTGAAGTGGGAGGGCCAGGACACACAGATACGCAGTATTTT. The chain has TRBV6-1 and TRBJ2-3; 7 bases are a match to TRBD2. Germline V CDR1 and CDR2: MNHNS, SASEGT. With V trimmed by 1 base and J by 2 bases, 9 bases remained unmatched. The CDR3 has 17 amino acids.

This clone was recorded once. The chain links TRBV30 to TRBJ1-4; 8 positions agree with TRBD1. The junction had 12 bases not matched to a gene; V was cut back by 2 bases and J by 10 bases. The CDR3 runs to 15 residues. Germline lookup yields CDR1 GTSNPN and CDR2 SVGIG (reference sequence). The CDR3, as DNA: TGTGCCTGGAGTACCCGACAGGGGAGTCCTCGAAAACTGTTTTTT. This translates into CAWSTRQGSPRKLFF.

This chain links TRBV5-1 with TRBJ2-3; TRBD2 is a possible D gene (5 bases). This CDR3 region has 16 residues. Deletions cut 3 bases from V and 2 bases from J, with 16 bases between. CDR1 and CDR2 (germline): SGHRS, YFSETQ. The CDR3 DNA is TGCGCCAGCAGCTCATGGACTCGCCAGGACACAGATACGCAGTATTTT. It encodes CASSSWTRQDTDTQYF. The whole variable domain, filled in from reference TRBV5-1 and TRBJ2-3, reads KAGVTQTPRYLIKTRGQQVTLSCSPISGHRSVSWYQQTPGQGLQFLFEYFSETQRNKGNFPGRFSGRQFSNSRSEMNVSTLELGDSALYLCASSSWTRQDTDTQYFGPGTRLTVL.

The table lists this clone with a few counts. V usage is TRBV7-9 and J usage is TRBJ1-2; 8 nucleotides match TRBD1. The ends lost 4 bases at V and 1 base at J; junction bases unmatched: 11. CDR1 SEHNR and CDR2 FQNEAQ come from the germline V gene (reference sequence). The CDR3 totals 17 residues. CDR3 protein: CASSWLDREWFNYGYTF. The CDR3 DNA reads TGTGCCAGCAGCTGGTTGGACAGGGAATGGTTTAACTATGGCTACACCTTC.

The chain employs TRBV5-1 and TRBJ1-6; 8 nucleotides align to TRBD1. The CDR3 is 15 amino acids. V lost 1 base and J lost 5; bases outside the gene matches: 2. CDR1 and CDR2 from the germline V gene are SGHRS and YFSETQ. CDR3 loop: CASSLRGQDNSPLHF. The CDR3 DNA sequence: TGCGCCAGCAGCTTGCGGGGACAGGATAATTCACCCCTCCACTTT.

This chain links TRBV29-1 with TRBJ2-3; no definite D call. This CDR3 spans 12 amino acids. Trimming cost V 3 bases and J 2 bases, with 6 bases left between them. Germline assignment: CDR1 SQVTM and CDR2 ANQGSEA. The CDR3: CSVDLYTDTQYF. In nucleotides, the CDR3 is TGCAGCGTTGACTTGTACACAGATACGCAGTATTTT.

CDR3: CAVTGGAPSNEQFF. CDR3 in DNA: TGTGCCGTCACGGGGGGGGCCCCCTCAAATGAGCAGTTCTTC. This sequence joins TRBV10-3 and TRBJ2-1; 8 bases line up with TRBD2. J was trimmed by 7 bases and V by 11 bases; bases with no gene match: 13. Germline V gene sequence: CDR1 ENHRY, CDR2 SYGVKD. The CDR3 contains 14 residues.

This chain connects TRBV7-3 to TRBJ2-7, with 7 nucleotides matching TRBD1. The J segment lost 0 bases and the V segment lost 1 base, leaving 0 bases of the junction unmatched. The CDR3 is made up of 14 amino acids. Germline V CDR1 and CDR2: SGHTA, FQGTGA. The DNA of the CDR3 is TGTGCCAGCAGCTTAAGGGACAGCTCCTACGAGCAGTACTTC. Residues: CASSLRDSSYEQYF.

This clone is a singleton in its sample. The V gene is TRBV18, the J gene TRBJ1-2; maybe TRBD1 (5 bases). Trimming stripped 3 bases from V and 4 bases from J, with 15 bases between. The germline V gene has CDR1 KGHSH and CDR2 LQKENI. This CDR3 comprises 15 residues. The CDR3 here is CASSPMRGSGYGYTF. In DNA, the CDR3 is TGTGCCAGCTCACCCATGCGGGGGAGTGGCTATGGCTACACCTTC.